The entry that follows covers one TCR beta chain sequence. Its cognate antigen is unknown. Germline CDR1 reads MDHEN; CDR2 reads SYDVKM. The CDR3 consists of 14 residues. The ends were cut back, 2 bases at V and 8 bases at J, with 13 bases in the middle. The data originate from a study of Tregs in tolerant kidney transplant recipients. Study at large: Mixed chimerism was transient after nonmyeloablative marrow transplants from related graft donors. Study results and caveats: Few patients were studied, so findings need validation in larger groups. The most relevant donor-specific Treg TCRbeta repertoire apparently came from expansion with activated donor B cells.

Thawed PBMCs were rested overnight at 37°C with 200 to 250 IU/ml IL-2 before regulatory T cell sorting. Libraries were prepared by immunoSEQ multiplex PCR; TCRdb keeps only in-frame clonotypes and omits some of them. This repertoire shows some 62,000 clones, 95% to 98% found once; its top ten account for 0.34%. The sequence was collected from a human donor who received a combined kidney and bone marrow transplant. The sequencing used Tregs from blood, collected before the transplant. This chain joins TRBV28 and TRBJ2-4; maybe TRBD2 (6 bases). Here the CDR3 reads CASSLGGVRDIQYF. The CDR3 nucleotides read TGTGCCAGCAGTTTAGGAGGGGTTAGAGACATTCAGTACTTC.